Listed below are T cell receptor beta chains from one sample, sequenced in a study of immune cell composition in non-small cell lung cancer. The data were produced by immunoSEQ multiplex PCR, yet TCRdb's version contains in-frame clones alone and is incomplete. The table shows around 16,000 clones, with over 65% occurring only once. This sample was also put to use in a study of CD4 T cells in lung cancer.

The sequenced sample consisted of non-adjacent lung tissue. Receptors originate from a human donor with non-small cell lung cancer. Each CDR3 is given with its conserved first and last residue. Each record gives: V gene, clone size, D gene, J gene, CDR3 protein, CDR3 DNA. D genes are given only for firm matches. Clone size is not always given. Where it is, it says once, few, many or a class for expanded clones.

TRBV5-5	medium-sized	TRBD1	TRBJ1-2	CASSLSQGARYGYTF	TGTGCCAGCAGCTTGTCACAGGGGGCGCGATATGGCTACACCTTC
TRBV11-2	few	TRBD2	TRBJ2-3	CASSYRLAGTGDTQYF	TGTGCCAGCAGCTACCGGCTAGCGGGTACTGGGGATACGCAGTATTTT
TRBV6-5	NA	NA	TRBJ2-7	CASSHRDRSYEQYF	TGTGCCAGCAGCCACCGGGATCGCTCCTACGAGCAGTACTTC
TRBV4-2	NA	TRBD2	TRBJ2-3	CASSQGTSGGADTQYF	TGTGCCAGCAGCCAAGGGACTAGCGGGGGCGCAGATACGCAGTATTTT
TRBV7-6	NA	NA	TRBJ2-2	CASSLEVGELFF	TGTGCCAGCAGCTTAGAGGTCGGGGAGCTGTTTTTT
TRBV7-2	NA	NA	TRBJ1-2	CASSLNPRAGYTF	TGTGCCAGCAGCTTAAACCCCAGGGCTGGCTACACCTTC
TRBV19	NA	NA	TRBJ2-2	CASSLLGGGNGELFF	TGTGCCAGTAGTCTCTTGGGAGGGGGAAACGGGGAGCTGTTTTTT
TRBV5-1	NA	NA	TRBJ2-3	CASSPSYTSTDTQYF	TGCGCCAGCAGCCCCAGCTATACTAGCACAGATACGCAGTATTTT
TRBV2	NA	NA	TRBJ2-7	CASGPDRYEQYF	TGTGCCAGCGGACCTGACCGCTACGAGCAGTACTTC
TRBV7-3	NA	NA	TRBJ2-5	CASSLTGGTSETQYF	TGTGCCAGCAGCTTAACTGGTGGGACCAGTGAGACCCAGTACTTC
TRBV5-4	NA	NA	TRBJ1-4	CASSTGSNEKLFF	TGTGCCAGCAGCACCGGATCTAATGAAAAACTGTTTTTT
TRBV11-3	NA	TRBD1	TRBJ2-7	CASSVDRGYEQYF	TGTGCCAGCAGCGTCGACAGGGGGTACGAGCAGTACTTC
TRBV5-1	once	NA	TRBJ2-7	CASSYSSYEQYF	TGCGCCAGCAGCTATTCCTCCTACGAGCAGTACTTC
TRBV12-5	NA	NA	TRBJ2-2	CASGLGGPGGELFF	TGTGCTAGTGGTTTGGGGGGGCCAGGCGGGGAGCTGTTTTTT
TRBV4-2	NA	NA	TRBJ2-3	CASRATGDTDTQYF	TGTGCCAGCAGAGCGACGGGCGACACAGATACGCAGTATTTT
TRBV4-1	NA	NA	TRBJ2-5	CASSLTRGQETQYF	TGCGCCAGCAGTCTAACGAGGGGCCAAGAGACCCAGTACTTC
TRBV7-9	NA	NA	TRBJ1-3	CASSSPLAEVGNTIYF	TGTGCCAGCAGCTCCCCTCTGGCCGAGGTTGGAAACACCATATATTTT
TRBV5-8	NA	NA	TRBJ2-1	CASSFRVAYNEQFF	TGTGCCAGCAGCTTCCGGGTAGCGTACAATGAGCAGTTCTTC
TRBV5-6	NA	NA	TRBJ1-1	CASSLRVLGRAFF	TGTGCCAGCAGCTTGAGGGTGCTAGGGAGAGCTTTCTTT
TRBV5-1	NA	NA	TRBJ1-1	CASSLARGPLNTEAFF	TGCGCCAGCAGCTTGGCCCGGGGGCCATTGAACACTGAAGCTTTCTTT
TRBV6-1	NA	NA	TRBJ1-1	CASSGTPEAFF	TGTGCCAGCAGTGGGACACCTGAAGCTTTCTTT
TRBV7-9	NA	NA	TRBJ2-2	CASRLGGAAGELFF	TGTGCCAGCAGGCTTGGGGGGGCCGCCGGGGAGCTGTTTTTT
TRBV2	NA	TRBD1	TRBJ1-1	CASSGDSQISAEAFF	TGTGCCAGCAGTGGGGACAGTCAAATCTCAGCTGAAGCTTTCTTT
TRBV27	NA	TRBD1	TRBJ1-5	CASKTSGTGVLSNQPQHF	TGTGCCAGCAAAACCTCCGGGACAGGGGTATTGAGTAATCAGCCCCAGCATTTT
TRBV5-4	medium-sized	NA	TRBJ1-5	CASSLYSSNQPQHF	TGTGCCAGCAGCTTGTACAGTAGCAATCAGCCCCAGCATTTT
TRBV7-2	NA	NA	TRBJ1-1	CASSPVSRRNTEAFF	TGTGCCAGCAGCCCAGTGTCCCGGCGGAACACTGAAGCTTTCTTT
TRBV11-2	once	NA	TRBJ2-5	CASSSLNAGEETQYF	TGTGCCAGCAGCAGCCTTAACGCAGGGGAGGAGACCCAGTACTTC
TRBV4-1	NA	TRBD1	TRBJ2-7	CASSQDWGTGVIYEQYF	TGCGCCAGCAGCCAAGATTGGGGAACAGGGGTTATCTACGAGCAGTACTTC
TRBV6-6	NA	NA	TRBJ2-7	CASRRGGQASYEQYF	TGTGCCAGCAGACGGGGGGGACAGGCGTCCTACGAGCAGTACTTC
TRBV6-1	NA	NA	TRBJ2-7	CASGPATQTYEQYF	TGTGCCAGCGGACCGGCTACCCAGACCTACGAGCAGTACTTC
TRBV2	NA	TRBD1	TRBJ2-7	CASSPRRQGSHEQYF	TGTGCCAGCAGTCCTAGGAGACAGGGAAGCCACGAGCAGTACTTC
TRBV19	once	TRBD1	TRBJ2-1	CASSIDAGTGWEQFF	TGTGCCAGTAGTATAGATGCTGGGACAGGGTGGGAGCAGTTCTTC
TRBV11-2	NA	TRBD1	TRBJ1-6	CASSQDRLLHF	TGTGCCAGCAGCCAGGACAGGCTCCTCCACTTT
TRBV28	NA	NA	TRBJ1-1	CASSDRSDPEAFF	TGTGCCAGCAGTGACAGGTCCGACCCTGAAGCTTTCTTT
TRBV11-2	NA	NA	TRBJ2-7	CASNRDNDYEQYF	TGTGCCAGCAATCGGGACAACGATTACGAGCAGTACTTC
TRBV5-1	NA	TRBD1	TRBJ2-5	CASSTGQGQETQYF	TGCGCCAGCAGCACGGGACAGGGGCAAGAGACCCAGTACTTC